This T cell receptor beta chain emerged from a study of cytotoxic CD8 clonotypes in ibrutinib-treated CLL. The CDR3 has 16 amino acids. The ends were cut back, 6 bases at V and 2 bases at J, with 19 bases in the middle. Germline V gene lookup returns CDR1 KGHSH and CDR2 LQKENI. Produced via immunoSEQ multiplex PCR; TCRdb's table is partial and in-frame only. The sample has over 95,000 clones, approximately 58% seen once. This clone was counted between two and nine times. The TCR originated in a human donor with chronic lymphocytic leukemia. The chain couples TRBV18 to TRBJ1-1; D gene ambiguous. The specimen was PBMCs, collected after 24 months of ibrutinib treatment. In DNA form, the CDR3 reads TGTGCCAGCTCCCCCGAGGATAGAGCGGGAAACACTGAAGCTTTCTTT. Translation: CASSPEDRAGNTEAFF.